This T cell receptor beta chain emerged from a study of cytomegalovirus exposure and HLA in healthy donors. The PCR employed 60 Vbeta primers together with 13 Jbeta primers. Sequenced by immunoSEQ multiplex PCR; TCRdb stores in-frame clones only, minus some. The sample lists around 260,000 clones; 80% were seen once. The CDR3 consists of 15 residues. Trimming stripped 4 bases from V and 0 bases from J, with 10 bases between. The germline CDR1 and CDR2 sequences are MNHNS and SASEGT. The source material was PBMCs. This sequence joins TRBV6-1 and TRBJ2-4, with a possible D match to TRBD2 (6 bases). The sequence was obtained from a girl aged 2-10 years in good health and CMV-seronegative. Here the CDR3 reads CASSGSGLAKNIQYF. As DNA, the CDR3 is TGTGCCAGCAGTGGATCGGGACTAGCCAAAAACATTCAGTACTTC.